In its sample, the clone carrying this TCR beta chain was seen a few times. These data are taken from a study of human T cells and chemical hapten exposure. CDR1 is SGHDT, CDR2 YYEEEE, per germline. The CDR3 totals 14 residues. V was clipped by 2 bases and J by 2 bases; unmatched bases: 4. As the library was built, unique molecular identifiers were attached to individual cDNA molecules. From the RACE reads, TCRdb called clonotypes with MiXCR, one entry per CDR3 protein. This sample carries 35,000 or so distinct CDR3 sequences, 10% of them seen once, and the ten largest clones take 25% to 35%. Time point of the sample: pre-sensitization, week 0. Treatment meaning: therapeutic diphenylcyclopropenone sensitization with weekly scalp DPC. RNA extraction used unfractionated whole blood as the source of total RNA.

This TCR derives from a man between 50 and 59 years old with alopecia areata. Some clones in this sample may be carry-over from other donors' samples. Sequences were derived from whole blood, sampled in connection with sensitization to the hapten diphenylcyclopropenone (DPC). The chain joins TRBV5-6 to TRBJ2-7, with 7 bases that match TRBD1. CDR3 sequence reads: CASSFGTDAYEQYF. CDR3 bases: TGTGCCAGCAGCTTCGGGACAGACGCCTACGAGCAGTACTTC.